These T cell receptor beta chains were read from a single sample in a study of blood T cell repertoires in COVID-19. Data came from immunoSEQ multiplex PCR; TCRdb stores just in-frame clones and leaves some out. The table records 300,000 to 400,000 clones, over 80% of them present only once. Material: peripheral blood. The source of these receptors is a woman aged 45-65 years with COVID-19, enrolled during active disease. Each CDR3 is given with its conserved first and last residue.

cdr3_aa | j_call | v_call
CASSFASGVLTDTQYF | TRBJ2-3 | TRBV5-1
CASTLDRGHTDTQYF | TRBJ2-3 | TRBV6-5
CASRPTGVRQPQHF | TRBJ1-5 | TRBV27
CASSQTYVQGYGYTF | TRBJ1-2 | TRBV19
CASRGRGATKNIQYF | TRBJ2-4 | TRBV5-6
CASSEGGQGNTGELFF | TRBJ2-2 | TRBV6-4
CASSRQGARRITYEQYF | TRBJ2-7 | TRBV7-9
CAWSTGISTEAFF | TRBJ1-1 | TRBV30
CASSLTTGGAYEQYF | TRBJ2-7 | TRBV18
CASSIFGQANQPQHF | TRBJ1-5 | TRBV19
CASSQNLADIHF | TRBJ1-3 | TRBV7-9
CASSFGDREAFF | TRBJ1-1 | TRBV5-6
CASRVAGGQETQYF | TRBJ2-5 | TRBV6-5
CASSGAGLASSYEQYF | TRBJ2-7 | TRBV11-2
CASSLSLQQGSDAGYTF | TRBJ1-2 | TRBV5-1
CASSYSTSGVTYGTEAFF | TRBJ1-1 | TRBV6-2/TRBV6-3
CASSFEGQKTDTQYF | TRBJ2-3 | TRBV11-3
CASSFRPPWRGRDEQFF | TRBJ2-1 | TRBV12-1
CASKRLAGTDTQYF | TRBJ2-3 | TRBV5-1
CASSPPSGSLAGNTIYF | TRBJ1-3 | TRBV18
CASSSRVVGFSQPQHF | TRBJ1-5 | TRBV5-8
CSVVYDERSTDTQYF | TRBJ2-3 | TRBV29-1
CASSATQGRETQYF | TRBJ2-5 | TRBV25-1
CASSLIGTKHQETQYF | TRBJ2-5 | TRBV5-6
CASSFRHRGLEYNSPLHF | TRBJ1-6 | TRBV27
CASSQAPPGELFF | TRBJ2-2 | TRBV4-1
CASSFPQDSPLHF | TRBJ1-6 | TRBV12-3/TRBV12-4
CASSVGITGGKNTEAFF | TRBJ1-1 | TRBV9
CASSIGTATEAFF | TRBJ1-1 | TRBV27
CAWSDLSSRRDTQYF | TRBJ2-3 | TRBV30
CASSIRTAGGNTIYF | TRBJ1-3 | TRBV19
CASSLRTGEYYEQYF | TRBJ2-7 | TRBV5-1
CASSLAGAGGTMETQYF | TRBJ2-5 | TRBV7-2
CASSLDRVGITEAFF | TRBJ1-1 | TRBV6-2/TRBV6-3
CASGLVVSGSFNNEQFF | TRBJ2-1 | TRBV12-5
CASSEQTGGNQPQHF | TRBJ1-5 | TRBV2
CASTPGQGANEQFF | TRBJ2-1 | TRBV2
CASTLTGVSYEQYF | TRBJ2-7 | TRBV5-8
CASSPGNPGPFTEAFF | TRBJ1-1 | TRBV18
CASSSDSYSNQPQHF | TRBJ1-5 | TRBV7-2
CASSQMTSLAGELFF | TRBJ2-2 | TRBV11-3
CASSLWGRAYEQYF | TRBJ2-7 | TRBV5-1
CASSLGAGSGANVLTF | TRBJ2-6 | TRBV7-9
CASSHGILTARETQYF | TRBJ2-5 | TRBV5-5
CASKDRGNDYEQYF | TRBJ2-7 | TRBV6-5
CASSSANTQYF | TRBJ2-3 | TRBV3-1/TRBV3-2
CASSFLTGNNEQFF | TRBJ2-1 | TRBV5-1
CASSSGQGSYNEQFF | TRBJ2-1 | TRBV7-7
CASTQTSGSGANVLTF | TRBJ2-6 | TRBV11-2
CASSELADYNEQFF | TRBJ2-1 | TRBV6-4
CSGQGAYEQYF | TRBJ2-7 | TRBV20-1